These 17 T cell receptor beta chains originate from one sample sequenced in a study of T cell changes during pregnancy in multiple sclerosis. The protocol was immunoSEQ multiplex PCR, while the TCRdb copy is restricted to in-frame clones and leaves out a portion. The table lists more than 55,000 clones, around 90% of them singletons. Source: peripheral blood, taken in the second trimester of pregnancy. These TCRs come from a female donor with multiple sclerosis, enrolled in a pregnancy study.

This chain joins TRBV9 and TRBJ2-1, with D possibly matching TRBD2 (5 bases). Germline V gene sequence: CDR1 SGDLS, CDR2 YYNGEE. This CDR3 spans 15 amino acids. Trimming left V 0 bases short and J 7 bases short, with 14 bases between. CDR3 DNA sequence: TGTGCCAGCAGCGTAGGAGGGTCCGGGGTTAATGAGCAGTTCTTC. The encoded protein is CASSVGGSGVNEQFF.

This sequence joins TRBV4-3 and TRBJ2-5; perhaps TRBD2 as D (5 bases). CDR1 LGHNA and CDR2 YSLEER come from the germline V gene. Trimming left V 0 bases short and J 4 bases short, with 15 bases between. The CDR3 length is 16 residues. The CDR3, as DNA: TGCGCCAGCAGCCAAGATCTAGCCTTTACGGGAGAGACCCAGTACTTC. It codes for CASSQDLAFTGETQYF.

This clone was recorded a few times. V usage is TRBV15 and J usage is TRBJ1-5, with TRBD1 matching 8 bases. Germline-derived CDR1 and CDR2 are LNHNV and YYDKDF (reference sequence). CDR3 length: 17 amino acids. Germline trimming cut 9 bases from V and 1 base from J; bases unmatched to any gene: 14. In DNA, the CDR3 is TGTGCCACGCGAGATGGGACAGGTCAAATGAGCAATCAGCCCCAGCATTTT. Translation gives CATRDGTGQMSNQPQHF. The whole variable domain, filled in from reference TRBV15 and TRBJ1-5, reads DAMVIQNPRYQVTQFGKPVTLSCSQTLNHNVMYWYQQKSSQAPKLLFHYYDKDFNNEADTPDNFQSRRPNTSFCFLDIRSPGLGDTAMYLCATRDGTGQMSNQPQHFGDGTRLSIL.

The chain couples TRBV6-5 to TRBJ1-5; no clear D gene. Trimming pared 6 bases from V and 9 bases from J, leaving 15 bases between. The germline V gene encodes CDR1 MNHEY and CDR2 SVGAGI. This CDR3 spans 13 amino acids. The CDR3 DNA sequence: TGTGCCAGCAGGGCGGGGTCAAACAGGCCCCAGCATTTT. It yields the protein CASRAGSNRPQHF.

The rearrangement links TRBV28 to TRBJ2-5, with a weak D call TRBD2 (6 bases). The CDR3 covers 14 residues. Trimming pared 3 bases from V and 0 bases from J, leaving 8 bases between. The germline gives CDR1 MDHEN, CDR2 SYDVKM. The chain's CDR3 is CASSLGGYQETQYF. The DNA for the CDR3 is TGTGCCAGCAGTTTGGGAGGTTACCAAGAGACCCAGTACTTC.

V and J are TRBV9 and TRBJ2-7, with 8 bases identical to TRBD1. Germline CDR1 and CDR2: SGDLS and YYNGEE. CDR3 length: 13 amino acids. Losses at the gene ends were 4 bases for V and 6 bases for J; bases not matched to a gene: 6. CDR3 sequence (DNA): TGTGCCAGCAGCTCCACGGACAGGGTCGAGCAGTACTTC. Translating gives CASSSTDRVEQYF.

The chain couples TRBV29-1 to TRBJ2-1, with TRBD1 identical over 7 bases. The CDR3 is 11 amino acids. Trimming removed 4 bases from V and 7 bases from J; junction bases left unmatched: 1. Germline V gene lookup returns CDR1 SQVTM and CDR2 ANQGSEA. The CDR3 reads CSVGQGNEQFF. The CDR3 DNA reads TGCAGCGTTGGACAGGGTAATGAGCAGTTCTTC.

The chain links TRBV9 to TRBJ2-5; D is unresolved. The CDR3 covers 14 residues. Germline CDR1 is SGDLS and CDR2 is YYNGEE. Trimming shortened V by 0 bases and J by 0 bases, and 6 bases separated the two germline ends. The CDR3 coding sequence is TGTGCCAGCAGCGTAGACATCTACCAAGAGACCCAGTACTTC. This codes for CASSVDIYQETQYF.

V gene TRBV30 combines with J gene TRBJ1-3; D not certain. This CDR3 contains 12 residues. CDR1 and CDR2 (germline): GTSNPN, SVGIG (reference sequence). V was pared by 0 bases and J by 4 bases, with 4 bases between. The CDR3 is CAWSVRGNTIYF. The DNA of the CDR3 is TGTGCCTGGAGTGTACGGGGAAACACCATATATTTT.

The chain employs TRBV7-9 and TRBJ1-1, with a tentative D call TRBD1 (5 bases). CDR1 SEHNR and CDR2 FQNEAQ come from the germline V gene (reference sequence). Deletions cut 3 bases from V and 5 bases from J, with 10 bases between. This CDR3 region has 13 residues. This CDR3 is CASSFSQGTEAFF. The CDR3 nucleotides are TGTGCCAGCAGCTTCTCTCAGGGAACTGAAGCTTTCTTT.

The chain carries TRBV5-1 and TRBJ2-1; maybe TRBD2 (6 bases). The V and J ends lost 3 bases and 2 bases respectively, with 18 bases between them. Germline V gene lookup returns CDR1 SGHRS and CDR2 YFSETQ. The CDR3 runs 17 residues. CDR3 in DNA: TGCGCCAGCAGCTCTGGGACTGGCGGGCTAGCCTACAATGAGCAGTTCTTC. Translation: CASSSGTGGLAYNEQFF.

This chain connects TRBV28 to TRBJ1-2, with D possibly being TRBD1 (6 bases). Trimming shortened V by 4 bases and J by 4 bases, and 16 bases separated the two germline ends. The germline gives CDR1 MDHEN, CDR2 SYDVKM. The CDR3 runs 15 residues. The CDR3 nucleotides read TGTGCCAGCAGTTCCTCGGAAGGGGGAAGCTATGGCTACACCTTC. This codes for CASSSSEGGSYGYTF.

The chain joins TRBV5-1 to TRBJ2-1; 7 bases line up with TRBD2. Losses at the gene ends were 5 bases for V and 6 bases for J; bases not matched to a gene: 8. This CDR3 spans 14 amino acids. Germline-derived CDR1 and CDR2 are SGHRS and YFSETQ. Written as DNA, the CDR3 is TGCGCCAGCAGACGGCGAGCGGGGACCAATGAGCAGTTCTTC. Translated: CASRRRAGTNEQFF.

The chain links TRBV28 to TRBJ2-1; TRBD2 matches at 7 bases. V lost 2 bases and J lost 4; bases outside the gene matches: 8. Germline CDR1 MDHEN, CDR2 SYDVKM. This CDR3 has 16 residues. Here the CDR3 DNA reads TGTGCCAGCAGTTTAGGTTCGGGGGGTATTTACAATGAGCAGTTCTTC. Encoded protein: CASSLGSGGIYNEQFF.

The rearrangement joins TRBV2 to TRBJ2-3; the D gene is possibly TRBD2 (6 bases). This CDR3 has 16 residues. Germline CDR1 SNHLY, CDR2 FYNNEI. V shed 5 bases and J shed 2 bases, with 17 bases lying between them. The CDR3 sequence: CASSRRTNEYTDTQYF. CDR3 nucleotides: TGTGCCAGCAGTCGACGGACTAATGAATACACAGATACGCAGTATTTT. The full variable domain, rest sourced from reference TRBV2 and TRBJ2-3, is EPEVTQTPSHQVTQMGQEVILRCVPISNHLYFYWYRQILGQKVEFLVSFYNNEISEKSEIFDDQFSVERPDGSNFTLKIRSTKLEDSAMYFCASSRRTNEYTDTQYFGPGTRLTVL.

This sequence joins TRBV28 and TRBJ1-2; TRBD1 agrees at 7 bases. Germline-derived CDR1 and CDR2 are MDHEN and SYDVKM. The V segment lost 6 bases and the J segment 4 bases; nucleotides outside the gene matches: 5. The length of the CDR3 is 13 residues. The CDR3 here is CASRTGFGYGYTF. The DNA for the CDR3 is TGTGCCAGCAGGACAGGGTTCGGCTATGGCTACACCTTC.

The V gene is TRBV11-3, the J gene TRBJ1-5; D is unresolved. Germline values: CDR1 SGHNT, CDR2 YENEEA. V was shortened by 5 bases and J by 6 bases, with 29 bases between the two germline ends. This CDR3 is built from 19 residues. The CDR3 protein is CASSPPGGQDLIQRQPQHF. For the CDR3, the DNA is TGTGCCAGCAGCCCCCCCGGCGGGCAGGACTTAATCCAGCGTCAGCCCCAGCATTTT.